This TCR beta chain derives from a study of vaccination and CD4 T cells after COVID-19. Study overall: Post-COVID samples were collected a median 101 days following diagnosis, spanning 35 to 161.

The CDR3 consists of 15 residues. Germline lookup yields CDR1 SQVTM and CDR2 ANQGSEA. J was trimmed by 7 bases and V by 4 bases; bases with no gene match: 11. The treatment here: roughly 11-day PBMC culture with coronavirus spike peptide pools or control peptides (ViraFEST assay). The Oncomine TCR Beta short-read assay generated sequence data from the DNA of cultured CD4+ T cells. TCRdb itself ran the PCR reads through MiXCR, one entry per CDR3 protein. Among about 15,000 distinct CDR3 sequences listed, about 80% were seen once. Details on this clonotype: The antigen remains unidentified.

The sample consisted of CD4+ T cells from blood, cultured in vitro. The J gene is TRBJ2-2, the V gene TRBV29-1; TRBD1 matches 8 bases. This sequence originates from a human donor who had recovered from COVID-19. The CDR3 coding sequence is TGCAGCGTTGCTAACAGGGGGAAGCACGGCGGGGAGCTGTTTTTT. As protein: CSVANRGKHGGELFF.